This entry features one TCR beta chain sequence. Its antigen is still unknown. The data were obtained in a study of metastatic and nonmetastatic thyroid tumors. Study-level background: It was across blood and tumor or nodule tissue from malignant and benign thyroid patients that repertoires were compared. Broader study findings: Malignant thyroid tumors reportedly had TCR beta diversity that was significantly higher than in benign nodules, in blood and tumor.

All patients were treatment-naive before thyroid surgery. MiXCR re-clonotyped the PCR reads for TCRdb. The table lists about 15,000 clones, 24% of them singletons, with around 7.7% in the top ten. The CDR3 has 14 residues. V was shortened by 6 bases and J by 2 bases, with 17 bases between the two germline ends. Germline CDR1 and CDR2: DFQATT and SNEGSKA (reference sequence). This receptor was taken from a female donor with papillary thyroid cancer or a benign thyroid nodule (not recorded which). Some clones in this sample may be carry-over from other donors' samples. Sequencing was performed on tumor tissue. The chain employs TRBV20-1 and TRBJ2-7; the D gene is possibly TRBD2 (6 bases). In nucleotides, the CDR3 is TGCAGTGCCCAGCGAGCGGGCTATCCCTACGAGCAGTACTTC. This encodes CSAQRAGYPYEQYF.